This TCR beta chain was obtained from a study of blood T cells in healthy people across ages. CDR3 size: 15 residues. The use of a sample-barcoded 5' primer and a J-beta primer mix characterized a second PCR of roughly 7 to 11 cycles. Each CDR3 protein is one row after TCRdb ran MiXCR on the 5' RACE reads. The table shows about 1.6 million distinct CDR3 sequences, with roughly 30% occurring only once. Of note for this clonotype: Mismatch with germline at one junction end may stem from a read error.

The J gene is TRBJ1-2, the V gene TRBV12-3 or TRBV12-4; maybe TRBD1 (5 bases). Input material: blood. The receptor's source is a woman between 25 and 40 years old in good health. This chain's CDR3 is CASSLVGATNYGCTF. The CDR3 DNA reads as TGTGCCAGCAGTTTAGTAGGGGCTACTAACTATGGCTGCACCTTC.